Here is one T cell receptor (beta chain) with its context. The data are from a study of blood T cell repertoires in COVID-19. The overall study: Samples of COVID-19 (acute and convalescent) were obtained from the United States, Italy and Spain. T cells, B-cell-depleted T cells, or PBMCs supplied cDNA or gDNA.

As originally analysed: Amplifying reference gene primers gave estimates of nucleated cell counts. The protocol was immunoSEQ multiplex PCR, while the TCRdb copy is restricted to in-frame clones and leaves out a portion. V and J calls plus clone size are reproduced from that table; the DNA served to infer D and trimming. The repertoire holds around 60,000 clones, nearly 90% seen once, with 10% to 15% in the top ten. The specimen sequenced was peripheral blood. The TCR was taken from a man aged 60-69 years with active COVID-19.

The CDR3 loop is CAWSVAAGGRTDTQYF. The CDR3 coding sequence is TGTGCCTGGAGTGTAGCAGCGGGGGGGCGGACAGATACGCAGTATTTT. The chain is built from TRBV30 and TRBJ2-3; 10 bases are shared with TRBD2. The CDR3 runs to 16 residues. Germline V gene lookup returns CDR1 GTSNPN and CDR2 SVGIG (reference sequence). The ends lost 0 bases at V and 3 bases at J; junction bases unmatched: 6.